The 6 T cell receptor beta chains below all came from one sample that was sequenced in a study of blood T cell repertoires in COVID-19. Profiling relied on immunoSEQ multiplex PCR, and the TCRdb table lists in-frame clones only, not all of them. The sample lists 20,000 to 25,000 clones, 70% to 90% occurring once. The sequencing input was peripheral blood. These TCRs come from a human donor with active COVID-19. The donor label of this sample is uncertain.

The chain joins TRBV6-6 to TRBJ1-1; D gene unclear. The length of the CDR3 is 14 residues. Trimming cost V 2 bases and J 0 bases, with 7 bases left between them. Germline lookup yields CDR1 MNHNY and CDR2 SVGAGI (reference sequence). CDR3 amino acids: CASSYMEMNTEAFF. CDR3 coding DNA: TGTGCCAGCAGTTACATGGAGATGAACACTGAAGCTTTCTTT.

DNA for the CDR3: TGTGCCAGCAGTGGCCTGACTAGCGGGGGGAGCACAGATACGCAGTATTTT. The encoded protein is CASSGLTSGGSTDTQYF. This rearrangement joins TRBV25-1 to TRBJ2-3; 13 positions match TRBD2. Trimming removed 4 bases from V and 0 bases from J; junction bases left unmatched: 4. Germline assignment: CDR1 MGHDK and CDR2 SYGVNS. The CDR3 length is 17 residues.

The gene calls are TRBV5-1 and TRBJ2-1, with D perhaps TRBD1 (6 bases). With 4 bases removed from V and 1 base from J, the gap between germline ends came to 12 bases. Germline CDR1 is SGHRS and CDR2 is YFSETQ. The CDR3 is 15 amino acids. The CDR3 here is CASSLGTGSYNEQFF. CDR3 sequence (DNA): TGCGCCAGCAGCCTGGGTACAGGGTCCTACAATGAGCAGTTCTTC.

The chain employs TRBV11-2 and TRBJ1-1; D unclear. V lost 0 bases and J 4 bases, leaving 9 bases between the germline ends. Germline CDR1 and CDR2: SGHAT and FQNNGV. The length of the CDR3 is 14 residues. The CDR3 DNA sequence: TGTGCCAGCAGCTTAGAGGGAGGGATCACTGAAGCTTTCTTT. This translates into CASSLEGGITEAFF.

The chain employs TRBV13 and TRBJ2-7; D is ambiguous. Per germline, CDR1 PRHDT and CDR2 FYEKMQ (reference sequence). V was cut by 6 bases and J by 0 bases, with 15 bases left in between. CDR3 length: 15 residues. CDR3 DNA sequence: TGTGCCAGCAGGGCGACTGGCCCTAGCTCCTACGAGCAGTACTTC. It translates to CASRATGPSSYEQYF. Full variable domain (outside the CDR3, taken from reference TRBV13 and TRBJ2-7): AAGVIQSPRHLIKEKRETATLKCYPIPRHDTVYWYQQGPGQDPQFLISFYEKMQSDKGSIPDRFSAQQFSDYHSELNMSSLELGDSALYFCASRATGPSSYEQYFGPGTRLTVT.

This chain joins TRBV12-3 or TRBV12-4 and TRBJ2-7; D remains unclear. CDR3 length: 11 amino acids. V lost 3 bases and J 7 bases, leaving 7 bases between the germline ends. The CDR3 is CASSLSREQYF. The CDR3 nucleotides read TGTGCCAGCAGTTTGTCCAGAGAGCAGTACTTC.